The 20 T cell receptor beta chains reported below all come from one sample, sequenced in a study of cytomegalovirus exposure and HLA in healthy donors. The PCR used 60 Vbeta and 13 Jbeta primers. This table comes from immunoSEQ multiplex PCR, and its TCRdb copy is limited to in-frame clones, with some not included. The data contain about 140,000 clones, 76% of them seen just once; the ten biggest clones take up around 3.7%. Sequencing was done on a sample of PBMCs. Every receptor here comes from a man aged 18 to 30 in good health and CMV-seronegative.

The CDR3 region is CASSYSPGAYGYTF. DNA for the CDR3: TGTGCCAGCAGTTACTCACCAGGGGCCTATGGCTACACCTTC. This chain joins TRBV6-5 and TRBJ1-2; D is possibly TRBD1 (6 bases). The V gene's germline CDR1 is MNHEY and CDR2 SVGAGI. The CDR3 runs 14 residues. V was pared by 0 bases and J by 4 bases, with 9 bases between.

The chain employs TRBV7-2 and TRBJ2-7; 7 positions agree with TRBD2. The CDR3 contains 14 residues. CDR1 and CDR2 from the germline V gene are SGHTA and FQGNSA. Losses at the gene ends were 2 bases for V and 5 bases for J; bases not matched to a gene: 6. In nucleotides, the CDR3 is TGTGCCAGCAGCTTAATCGGGAGGTTGGACGAGCAGTACTTC. It encodes CASSLIGRLDEQYF.

The chain uses TRBV27 and TRBJ2-1; D remains ambiguous. CDR1 is MNHEY and CDR2 is SMNVEV in the germline V gene (reference sequence). This CDR3 region has 12 residues. The germline V and J ends were trimmed by 2 bases and 6 bases, with 5 bases remaining between them. CDR3 in amino acids: CASSLRGNEQFF. For the CDR3, the DNA is TGTGCCAGCAGTTTACGAGGCAATGAGCAGTTCTTC.

The chain combines TRBV7-9 with TRBJ2-1, with 14 nucleotides matching TRBD2. From germline, CDR1 is SEHNR and CDR2 FQNEAQ (reference sequence). This CDR3 region has 15 residues. The V gene end was trimmed by 3 bases and the J gene end by 13 bases; junction bases not matched to a gene: 8. The CDR3 spells CASSFGLAGGLGQFF. In DNA form, the CDR3 reads TGTGCCAGCAGCTTTGGACTAGCGGGAGGTCTGGGACAGTTCTTC.

This clone occurred a few times. J is TRBJ1-1 and V is TRBV9, with D perhaps matching TRBD1 (5 bases). V lost 3 bases to trimming and J lost 8 bases, with 8 bases between them. The CDR3 sequence is 11 residues long. CDR1 is SGDLS and CDR2 is YYNGEE in the germline V gene. In DNA, the CDR3 is TGTGCCAGCAGCGGTTCAGGGGAAGCTTTCTTT. Amino acids: CASSGSGEAFF. The full variable domain, rest sourced from reference TRBV9 and TRBJ1-1, is DSGVTQTPKHLITATGQRVTLRCSPRSGDLSVYWYQQSLDQGLQFLIQYYNGEERAKGNILERFSAQQFPDLHSELNLSSLELGDSALYFCASSGSGEAFFGQGTRLTVV.

The chain's CDR3 is CASSDVAGGGDTQYF. The CDR3 DNA follows: TGTGCCAGCAGTGATGTAGCGGGGGGGGGAGATACGCAGTATTTT. V usage is TRBV6-1 and J usage is TRBJ2-3; 11 nucleotides match TRBD2. V was clipped by 3 bases and J by 5 bases; unmatched bases: 4. Germline loops: CDR1 MNHNS, CDR2 SASEGT. The length of the CDR3 is 15 residues.

The chain recombines TRBV28 with TRBJ1-3; D is unclear. V shed 5 bases and J shed 2 bases, with 10 bases lying between them. There are 14 residues in the CDR3. In germline, CDR1 is MDHEN, CDR2 SYDVKM. The CDR3 loop is CASSRGGTGNTIYF. The DNA for the CDR3 is TGTGCCAGCAGTCGAGGCGGGACTGGAAACACCATATATTTT.

The chain couples TRBV19 to TRBJ2-1, with 9 bases aligning to TRBD2. The CDR3 consists of 14 residues. CDR1 is LNHDA and CDR2 is SQIVND in the germline V gene (reference sequence). V gave up 11 bases and J gave up 6 bases; unmatched junction bases: 11. The CDR3: CASSHGGGANEQFF. CDR3 nucleotides: TGTGCCTCTTCCCATGGCGGGGGGGCCAATGAGCAGTTCTTC.

V gene TRBV5-4 combines with J gene TRBJ2-1; tentatively, D is TRBD1 (5 bases). Germline V gene lookup returns CDR1 SGHNT and CDR2 YYREEE (reference sequence). The V and J ends lost 0 bases and 5 bases respectively, with 9 bases between them. The CDR3 length is 14 residues. CDR3 bases: TGTGCCAGCAGCTTGGCCGGCAGGGACAATGAGCAGTTCTTC. Amino acid sequence: CASSLAGRDNEQFF.

The sample holds a few counts of this clone. The V call is TRBV27, the J call TRBJ2-1; D is unresolved. Germline V gives CDR1 MNHEY, CDR2 SMNVEV (reference sequence). The CDR3 loop spans 14 amino acids. The V gene lost 3 bases and the J gene lost 3 bases, with 9 bases spanning the gap. The CDR3 spells CASSFQDYYNEQFF. The CDR3 nucleotides are TGTGCCAGCAGTTTCCAGGATTACTACAATGAGCAGTTCTTC.

This chain links TRBV11-2 with TRBJ2-7; the match to TRBD2 covers 7 bases. The junction had 4 bases not matched to a gene; V was cut back by 3 bases and J by 2 bases. There are 14 residues in the CDR3. CDR1 is SGHAT, CDR2 FQNNGV, per germline. The DNA for the CDR3 is TGTGCCAGCAGCTTCCGACGGGGGGCCTACGAGCAGTACTTC. Amino acid sequence: CASSFRRGAYEQYF.

The V and J genes are TRBV5-1 and TRBJ2-5, with 11 bases that match TRBD2. Germline V gene sequence: CDR1 SGHRS, CDR2 YFSETQ. There are 16 residues in the CDR3. J was trimmed by 5 bases and V by 0 bases; bases with no gene match: 6. Here the CDR3 DNA reads TGCGCCAGCAGCTTGGTACTAGCGGGAGTAGGTGAGACCCAGTACTTC. Translation: CASSLVLAGVGETQYF. The entire variable domain, with the rest obtained from reference TRBV5-1 and TRBJ2-5, is as follows: KAGVTQTPRYLIKTRGQQVTLSCSPISGHRSVSWYQQTPGQGLQFLFEYFSETQRNKGNFPGRFSGRQFSNSRSEMNVSTLELGDSALYLCASSLVLAGVGETQYFGPGTRLLVL.

This sequence joins TRBV30 and TRBJ2-5; 8 nucleotides align to TRBD1. This CDR3 has 23 amino acids. Per the germline V gene, CDR1 is GTSNPN and CDR2 is SVGIG (reference sequence). The ends lost 0 bases at V and 3 bases at J; junction bases unmatched: 30. The CDR3, as DNA: TGTGCCTGGAGTGTACTTGGGGTTCGGAGGTCCAGTCAGGGGGCTGGTAGGAAAGAGACCCAGTACTTC. Amino acid sequence: CAWSVLGVRRSSQGAGRKETQYF.

This chain connects TRBV7-3 to TRBJ2-2, with 8 bases matching TRBD1. The CDR3 covers 19 residues. Germline CDR1 SGHTA, CDR2 FQGTGA. Trimming at V came to 0 bases and at J to 7 bases, leaving 16 bases not matched to a gene. The CDR3 DNA is TGTGCCAGCAGCTTAACCCCCCCGAACAGGGGGGACTTGGGCGGGGAGCTGTTTTTT. Translation: CASSLTPPNRGDLGGELFF.

The chain carries TRBV5-1 and TRBJ2-1; the D gene is possibly TRBD1 (7 bases). V gave up 4 bases and J gave up 0 bases, with 17 bases separating them. The CDR3 extends over 17 amino acids. In germline, CDR1 is SGHRS, CDR2 YFSETQ. The CDR3: CASSGGTAILSYNEQFF. The CDR3 region has the DNA TGCGCCAGCAGCGGCGGGACAGCGATTCTCTCCTACAATGAGCAGTTCTTC.

This chain links TRBV7-7 with TRBJ1-3; D perhaps matches TRBD1 (6 bases). With 6 bases removed from V and 2 bases from J, the gap between germline ends came to 8 bases. This CDR3 is built from 13 residues. Per the germline V gene, CDR1 is SSHAT and CDR2 is FNYEAQ (reference sequence). The CDR3 here is CASSQGPGNTIYF. The CDR3 DNA follows: TGTGCCAGCAGTCAGGGGCCTGGAAACACCATATATTTT.

This clone was observed a handful of times. The V gene is TRBV19, the J gene TRBJ1-2; 10 positions agree with TRBD1. The trim removed 3 bases at V and 8 bases at J, leaving 12 bases unmatched. Germline V gene lookup returns CDR1 LNHDA and CDR2 SQIVND (reference sequence). The CDR3 spans 16 residues. For the CDR3, the DNA is TGTGCCAGTAGTATTGAGCTCGGGACAGGGGCTCAAGGCTACACCTTC. Encoded protein: CASSIELGTGAQGYTF.

This clone was seen more than once but under ten times. The chain is built from TRBV13 and TRBJ2-5; 10 bases are a match to TRBD2. Germline trimming cut 0 bases from V and 5 bases from J; bases unmatched to any gene: 12. This CDR3 is built from 18 residues. Per germline, CDR1 PRHDT and CDR2 FYEKMQ (reference sequence). CDR3 residues: CASSLGLLAGVSGETQYF. CDR3 DNA: TGTGCCAGCAGCTTAGGCCTCCTAGCGGGAGTAAGCGGTGAGACCCAGTACTTC. Combining the CDR3 with reference TRBV13 and TRBJ2-5 gives the whole variable domain AAGVIQSPRHLIKEKRETATLKCYPIPRHDTVYWYQQGPGQDPQFLISFYEKMQSDKGSIPDRFSAQQFSDYHSELNMSSLELGDSALYFCASSLGLLAGVSGETQYFGPGTRLLVL.

CDR3 in amino acids: CASSTGGGGTYEQYF. CDR3 nucleotides: TGCGCCAGCAGCACAGGTGGGGGAGGTACCTACGAGCAGTACTTC. The rearrangement uses TRBV5-1 and TRBJ2-7, with a weak D call TRBD2 (6 bases). Per germline, CDR1 SGHRS and CDR2 YFSETQ. The CDR3 consists of 15 residues. Deletions cut 4 bases from V and 2 bases from J, with 16 bases between.

This clone was found a few times. J is TRBJ1-2 and V is TRBV5-4, with TRBD1 as a possible D gene (6 bases). CDR1 is SGHNT and CDR2 is YYREEE in the germline V gene (reference sequence). This CDR3 is built from 13 residues. Trimming took off 4 bases at V and 5 bases at J, with 12 bases between the two ends. This CDR3 is CASSRGGQYGYTF. The CDR3 DNA sequence: TGTGCCAGCAGCCGGGGGGGGCAATATGGCTACACCTTC. Supplemented by reference TRBV5-4 and TRBJ1-2, the full variable domain reads ETGVTQSPTHLIKTRGQQVTLRCSSQSGHNTVSWYQQALGQGPQFIFQYYREEENGRGNFPPRFSGLQFPNYSSELNVNALELDDSALYLCASSRGGQYGYTFGSGTRLTVV.